Each of the 18 T cell receptor beta chains below was sequenced from the same sample in a study of CD8 T cells in ankylosing spondylitis. Via MiXCR, TCRdb re-called the 5' RACE reads, giving one row per CDR3 protein. This sample has roughly 280,000 distinct CDR3 sequences, with about 19% found just once. Sequencing was carried out using blood, either unsorted or a sorted T cell fraction (not recorded which). These receptors all come from a male donor with ankylosing spondylitis or in good health (not recorded which).

V usage is TRBV24-1 and J usage is TRBJ2-7; D possibly corresponds to TRBD2 (5 bases). CDR1 and CDR2 (germline): KGHDR, SFDVKD. Trimming shortened V by 10 bases and J by 6 bases, and 12 bases separated the two germline ends. The CDR3 contains 11 residues. The CDR3 sequence: CATPRVCEQYV. Written as DNA, the CDR3 is TGTGCCACTCCGAGGGTGTGCGAGCAGTACGTC.

The chain joins TRBV5-1 to TRBJ2-1; 7 bases are a match to TRBD1. The CDR3 runs to 14 residues. The germline gives CDR1 SGHRS, CDR2 YFSETQ. The junction had 6 bases not matched to a gene; V was cut back by 3 bases and J by 6 bases. CDR3 nucleotide sequence: TGCGCCAGCAGCTCAGACAGGGATACCAATGAGCAGTTCTTC. Amino acid sequence: CASSSDRDTNEQFF. The entire variable domain, with the rest obtained from reference TRBV5-1 and TRBJ2-1, is as follows: KAGVTQTPRYLIKTRGQQVTLSCSPISGHRSVSWYQQTPGQGLQFLFEYFSETQRNKGNFPGRFSGRQFSNSRSEMNVSTLELGDSALYLCASSSDRDTNEQFFGPGTRLTVL.

This clonotype was seen a handful of times. The rearrangement uses TRBV12-3 or TRBV12-4 and TRBJ2-1; TRBD2 agrees at 10 bases. The CDR3 totals 16 residues. Losses at the gene ends were 3 bases for V and 7 bases for J; bases not matched to a gene: 9. The CDR3 DNA is TGTGCCAGCAGTTTTGGGTCTAGCGGGGGACTAAATGAGCAGTTCTTC. Its protein product is CASSFGSSGGLNEQFF.

Points on this clonotype: An end of the junction differs from the germline gene, which may be a read error. This chain connects TRBV4-1 to TRBJ2-3; 7 bases fit TRBD1. The CDR3 is 16 residues long. The V gene's germline CDR1 is MGHRA and CDR2 YSYEKL. CDR3 sequence (DNA): TGCGTCAGCAGCCAAGGAGACAGGGTATACACAGATACGCAGTATTTT. Residues: CVSSQGDRVYTDTQYF.

V gene TRBV25-1 combines with J gene TRBJ1-4; 9 nucleotides match TRBD1. Trimming at V came to 4 bases and at J to 8 bases, leaving 8 bases not matched to a gene. CDR3 length equals 15 residues. CDR1 is MGHDK, CDR2 SYGVNS, per germline. CDR3 loop: CASSGTGGGKEKLFF. In DNA form, the CDR3 reads TGTGCCAGCAGTGGTACAGGGGGCGGGAAGGAAAAACTGTTTTTT.

The chain is built from TRBV12-3 or TRBV12-4 and TRBJ2-2, with TRBD1 matching 9 bases. The length of the CDR3 is 15 residues. J gave up 6 bases and V 2 bases, and 4 bases lay outside the gene matches. As DNA, the CDR3 is TGTGCCAGCAGTTTACTGAGACAGGGGGCCGGGGAGCTGTTTTTT. Its translation is CASSLLRQGAGELFF.

This clonotype came up a few times. The J gene is TRBJ2-3, the V gene TRBV12-3 or TRBV12-4, with D perhaps TRBD1 or TRBD2 (5 bases each). The CDR3 spans 17 residues. The germline V and J ends were trimmed by 1 base and 1 base, with 15 bases remaining between them. CDR3: CASSLGGFVGGTDTQYF. The CDR3 region has the DNA TGTGCCAGCAGTTTAGGGGGTTTTGTGGGGGGCACAGATACGCAGTATTTT.

A few counts support this clonotype. The V gene is TRBV27, the J gene TRBJ2-5; 9 bases are shared with TRBD2. The CDR3 runs to 16 residues. In germline, CDR1 is MNHEY, CDR2 SMNVEV (reference sequence). The ends lost 8 bases at V and 4 bases at J; junction bases unmatched: 14. The CDR3 reads CASSAVAGVLAETQYF. DNA for the CDR3: TGTGCCAGCTCTGCGGTAGCGGGAGTTTTAGCAGAGACCCAGTACTTC.

In this sample, this clonotype turned up many times. V and J are TRBV12-3 or TRBV12-4 and TRBJ2-3; D is ambiguous. The CDR3 has 11 residues. Trimming removed 2 bases at V and 4 bases at J, with 1 base between. CDR3 coding DNA: TGTGCCAGCAGTTTATCAGATACGCAGTATTTT. Protein product: CASSLSDTQYF.

V gene TRBV20-1 combines with J gene TRBJ1-1; D call uncertain. CDR1 is DFQATT and CDR2 is SNEGSKA in the germline V gene (reference sequence). The CDR3 covers 12 residues. V gave up 3 bases and J gave up 6 bases, with 11 bases separating them. CDR3 coding DNA: TGCAGTGCTAGGGACCGTCTCTCTGAAGCTTTCTTT. This gives the protein CSARDRLSEAFF.

This clonotype occurred many times. CDR3 coding DNA: TGTGCCAGCAGTTTTGGTGGTGAGCAGTTCTTC. This codes for CASSFGGEQFF. The rearrangement uses TRBV12-3 or TRBV12-4 and TRBJ2-1, with D unclear. V was clipped by 3 bases and J by 9 bases, with 6 bases between them. The CDR3 has 11 amino acids.

This clonotype occurred a few times. The chain joins TRBV2 to TRBJ2-1; D is tentatively TRBD1 or TRBD2 (6 bases each). The CDR3 length is 15 residues. Germline loops: CDR1 SNHLY, CDR2 FYNNEI. V dropped 4 bases and J dropped 8 bases, with 18 bases sitting between them. The CDR3: CASSGGASFVDEQFF. Here the CDR3 DNA reads TGTGCCAGCAGTGGGGGGGCTAGCTTCGTCGATGAGCAGTTCTTC.

This clonotype was seen only once. The chain uses TRBV14 and TRBJ2-2, with D unclear. V gave up 0 bases and J gave up 5 bases, with 10 bases separating them. CDR3 length equals 15 residues. Germline V gene lookup returns CDR1 SGHDN and CDR2 FVKESK. The CDR3 nucleotides read TGTGCCAGCAGCCAAGAATTGGAACCGACCGGGGAGCTGTTTTTT. This gives the protein CASSQELEPTGELFF. The whole variable domain, filled in from reference TRBV14 and TRBJ2-2, reads EAGVTQFPSHSVIEKGQTVTLRCDPISGHDNLYWYRRVMGKEIKFLLHFVKESKQDESGMPNNRFLAERTGGTYSTLKVQPAELEDSGVYFCASSQELEPTGELFFGEGSRLTVL.

This clonotype was counted only a few times. V gene TRBV28 combines with J gene TRBJ2-7; 9 bases map to TRBD1. Germline CDR1 MDHEN, CDR2 SYDVKM. V lost 6 bases, J lost 12 bases, and 12 bases stayed unmatched. The CDR3 totals 13 residues. The chain's CDR3 is CASRSPGQGIRYV. The CDR3 DNA reads as TGTGCCAGCAGATCCCCGGGACAGGGTATTCGGTACGTC.

The chain employs TRBV29-1 and TRBJ2-1; a weak D match, TRBD1 (5 bases). Germline CDR1 and CDR2: SQVTM and ANQGSEA. This CDR3 comprises 12 residues. The V end was cut by 5 bases, the J end by 4 bases, with 9 bases between. The CDR3 nucleotides read TGCAGCGTTCTAGACAGATACAATGAGCAGTTCTTC. This gives the protein CSVLDRYNEQFF.

The V and J genes are TRBV15 and TRBJ1-1; D remains ambiguous. From germline, CDR1 is LNHNV and CDR2 YYDKDF (reference sequence). V shed 0 bases and J shed 4 bases, with 12 bases lying between them. The CDR3 has 15 amino acids. This CDR3 is CATSRDLGWVTEAFF. In DNA, the CDR3 is TGTGCCACCAGCAGAGATCTGGGATGGGTCACTGAAGCTTTCTTT.

The sample holds many counts of this clonotype. The rearrangement joins TRBV5-1 to TRBJ2-1; D possibly corresponds to TRBD2 (6 bases). Germline-derived CDR1 and CDR2 are SGHRS and YFSETQ. Deletions cut 4 bases from V and 1 base from J, with 12 bases between. The CDR3 sequence is 15 residues long. This chain's CDR3 is CASSITGTSYNEQFF. Here the CDR3 DNA reads TGCGCCAGCAGCATAACCGGGACTTCCTACAATGAGCAGTTCTTC.

This clonotype was detected a few times. This chain uses TRBV10-3 with TRBJ2-1; TRBD2 matches at 8 bases. CDR1 is ENHRY, CDR2 SYGVKD, per germline. The CDR3 has 14 residues. V was clipped by 11 bases and J by 4 bases; unmatched bases: 10. CDR3 region: CASQPSGGYNEQFF. In DNA, the CDR3 is TGTGCCTCACAACCGAGCGGGGGATACAATGAGCAGTTCTTC.